These 27 T cell receptor beta chains share one sample of origin, sequenced in a study of blood T cells in healthy people across ages. With a J-beta primer mix and a sample-barcoded 5' primer, a second PCR ran roughly 7 to 11 cycles. TCRdb analysed the 5' RACE reads with MiXCR anew, one entry per CDR3 protein. The data show 1.8 million or so distinct CDR3 sequences, roughly 43% seen once. Sequencing was done on a sample of blood. These receptors all stem from a human donor in good health.

The chain carries TRBV4-1 and TRBJ2-2; 12 bases match TRBD2. The trim removed 4 bases at V and 0 bases at J, leaving 3 bases unmatched. The CDR3 covers 17 residues. Germline V gene data show CDR1 as MGHRA and CDR2 as YSYEKL. DNA of the CDR3: TGCGCCAGCAGCCCACGACTAGCGGGGGCGAACACCGGGGAGCTGTTTTTT. It codes for CASSPRLAGANTGELFF.

The V and J genes are TRBV7-2 and TRBJ2-3; D unclear. V was clipped by 1 base and J by 1 base, with 6 bases between them. This CDR3 spans 14 amino acids. Germline CDR1 reads SGHTA; CDR2 reads FQGNSA. This chain's CDR3 is CASSLEVRTDTQYF. The CDR3 region has the DNA TGTGCCAGCAGCTTAGAGGTACGCACAGATACGCAGTATTTT.

This chain connects TRBV13 to TRBJ2-6, with TRBD2 matching over 7 bases. The CDR3 runs to 16 residues. Germline CDR1 is PRHDT and CDR2 is FYEKMQ (reference sequence). Trimming removed 8 bases from V and 0 bases from J; junction bases left unmatched: 7. The CDR3 DNA reads as TGTGCCAGCTCATGGCGGGGGTCCTCTGGGGCCAACGTCCTGACTTTC. Translated: CASSWRGSSGANVLTF.

V and J are TRBV5-1 and TRBJ1-2; 8 bases line up with TRBD1. Germline V gives CDR1 SGHRS, CDR2 YFSETQ. The trim removed 4 bases at V and 8 bases at J, leaving 13 bases unmatched. The CDR3 extends over 15 amino acids. The CDR3 nucleotides are TGCGCCAGCAGCCCCCTTAGTGGCAGGGGGCACGGCTACACCTTC. Amino acid sequence: CASSPLSGRGHGYTF.

The chain joins TRBV6-5 to TRBJ1-1; unclear D gene. The CDR3 is made up of 14 amino acids. CDR1 is MNHEY and CDR2 is SVGAGI in the germline V gene. Trimming pared 6 bases from V and 4 bases from J, leaving 15 bases between. CDR3 in amino acids: CASRNGRAGTEAFF. DNA for the CDR3: TGTGCCAGCAGAAACGGTCGAGCGGGCACTGAAGCTTTCTTT.

This clonotype appeared many times. The chain recombines TRBV6-1 with TRBJ2-7; maybe TRBD2 (6 bases). This CDR3 comprises 14 residues. V gave up 2 bases and J gave up 5 bases, with 13 bases separating them. Per germline, CDR1 MNHNS and CDR2 SASEGT. This CDR3 is CASSESSGVDEQYF. DNA for the CDR3: TGTGCCAGCAGTGAATCCTCGGGGGTAGACGAGCAGTACTTC.

This clonotype has a handful of counts. J is TRBJ2-7 and V is TRBV5-1; D may be TRBD1 or TRBD2 (6 bases each). The V end lost 0 bases, the J end lost 2 bases, and 15 bases lay between the germline ends. Germline CDR1 SGHRS, CDR2 YFSETQ. The CDR3 length is 16 residues. The CDR3 here is CASSLGLRGTTYEQYF. Written as DNA, the CDR3 is TGCGCCAGCAGCTTGGGCCTACGCGGGACAACCTACGAGCAGTACTTC.

The chain uses TRBV7-3 and TRBJ2-1, with D perhaps matching TRBD1 or TRBD2 (5 bases each). This CDR3 region has 16 residues. V was shortened by 5 bases and J by 3 bases, with 17 bases between the two germline ends. Per the germline V gene, CDR1 is SGHTA and CDR2 is FQGTGA. The CDR3 sequence is CASSPEVGTLYNEQFF. DNA for the CDR3: TGTGCCAGCAGCCCAGAGGTGGGGACCCTCTACAATGAGCAGTTCTTC.

V is TRBV27 and J is TRBJ1-4, with 7 nucleotides matching TRBD1. This CDR3 spans 13 amino acids. V shed 4 bases and J 8 bases; nucleotides not matched to a gene: 4. Germline V gene sequence: CDR1 MNHEY, CDR2 SMNVEV (reference sequence). The CDR3: CASSWGQLEKLFF. The DNA for the CDR3 is TGTGCCAGCAGTTGGGGACAGCTAGAAAAACTGTTTTTT.

Written as DNA, the CDR3 is TGCGCCAGCAGCCAAGATGGGGCACTAGCGGGGGAGAAAGTCTACGAGCAGTACTTC. Its translation: CASSQDGALAGEKVYEQYF. This chain links TRBV4-1 with TRBJ2-7; TRBD2 matches at 11 bases. The germline V gene encodes CDR1 MGHRA and CDR2 YSYEKL. J lost 3 bases, V lost 0 bases, and 13 bases had no gene match. The CDR3 is made up of 19 amino acids.

This clonotype has just a few counts. One end of the junction is discordant with germline, which a read error may explain. This chain's CDR3 is CASSLGGFEGCTF. The CDR3 DNA sequence: TGTGCCAGCAGCTTAGGGGGGTTTGAAGGCTGCACCTTC. The rearrangement joins TRBV11-2 to TRBJ1-2; a possible D gene is TRBD1 (5 bases). CDR3 length: 13 amino acids. Germline CDR1 and CDR2: SGHAT and FQNNGV.

This clonotype was detected many times. The J gene is TRBJ2-7, the V gene TRBV20-1; 9 nucleotides agree with TRBD1. Germline CDR1 DFQATT, CDR2 SNEGSKA (reference sequence). J lost 0 bases, V lost 3 bases, and 6 bases had no gene match. The CDR3 extends over 15 amino acids. CDR3 protein: CSARDRDRASYEQYF. In DNA, the CDR3 is TGCAGTGCTAGGGACCGGGACAGGGCCTCCTACGAGCAGTACTTC.

This chain uses TRBV20-1 with TRBJ2-1; 9 positions agree with TRBD2. CDR1 and CDR2 from the germline V gene are DFQATT and SNEGSKA (reference sequence). With V trimmed by 1 base and J by 7 bases, 5 bases remained unmatched. CDR3 size: 14 residues. The CDR3 loop reads CSARGTSVLNEQFF. As DNA, the CDR3 is TGCAGTGCTAGAGGGACTAGCGTCTTAAATGAGCAGTTCTTC.

For this clonotype: Germline and junction disagree at one end, which may indicate a read error. The chain joins TRBV5-1 to TRBJ2-7, with D possibly matching TRBD2 (5 bases). The germline CDR1 and CDR2 sequences are SGHRS and YFSETQ. The CDR3 totals 15 residues. Written as DNA, the CDR3 is TGCGCCAGCAACTTGGAGGCGGTTAGAAGGTTCGAGCTGTACTTC. This translates into CASNLEAVRRFELYF.

The chain couples TRBV14 to TRBJ2-4; D perhaps matches TRBD2 (6 bases). With the DNA end fitting TRBJ2-7 better, the J assignment may be wrong. The germline V gene has CDR1 SGHDN and CDR2 FVKESK. This CDR3 spans 16 amino acids. CDR3 coding DNA: TGTGCCAGCAGCCAAGATTTTGGACTACCTTACTACGAGCAGTACTTC. Its protein product is CASSQDFGLPYYEQYF.

The V and J genes are TRBV5-5 and TRBJ1-4; maybe TRBD1 (5 bases). Looked up from germline, CDR1 is SGHKS and CDR2 is YYEKEE (reference sequence). The ends were cut back, 6 bases at V and 5 bases at J, with 11 bases in the middle. The CDR3 is 13 amino acids. CDR3 region: CASIAGLNEKLFF. The CDR3 DNA sequence: TGTGCCAGCATAGCAGGGTTGAATGAAAAACTGTTTTTT.

This chain uses TRBV6-1 with TRBJ2-7; 9 bases are a match to TRBD2. Per germline, CDR1 MNHNS and CDR2 SASEGT. The CDR3 sequence is 18 residues long. The V segment lost 6 bases and the J segment 12 bases; nucleotides outside the gene matches: 27. In nucleotides, the CDR3 is TGTGCCAGCAGCCTTAAGACTAGCGGCTTATCTACGAGCAGTACGCTGTACTTC. Its translation is CASSLKTSGLSTSSTLYF.

The V gene is TRBV4-2, the J gene TRBJ1-1; 10 positions match TRBD1. After removal of 3 bases from V and 8 bases from J, the junction contained 3 bases not matched to a gene. Germline CDR1 is LGHNA and CDR2 is YNFKEQ. The length of the CDR3 is 13 residues. CDR3 coding DNA: TGTGCCAGCAGCCACCCGGGACAGGGGGAAGCTTTCTTT. It yields the protein CASSHPGQGEAFF.

The rearrangement links TRBV24-1 to TRBJ2-3; D is perhaps TRBD2 (5 bases). The V and J ends lost 6 bases and 4 bases respectively, with 10 bases between them. CDR1 KGHDR and CDR2 SFDVKD come from the germline V gene. The CDR3 is made up of 13 amino acids. This CDR3 reads CATSYEGPDTQYF. The CDR3 DNA is TGTGCCACCAGTTATGAGGGCCCAGATACGCAGTATTTT.

This clonotype appeared many times. This chain connects TRBV4-2 to TRBJ1-2, with D unclear. The CDR3 has 14 amino acids. The V and J ends lost 0 bases and 6 bases respectively, with 11 bases between them. Germline loops: CDR1 LGHNA, CDR2 YNFKEQ. This CDR3 is CASSQENSFNGYTF. As DNA, the CDR3 is TGTGCCAGCAGCCAAGAAAACAGTTTCAATGGCTACACCTTC.

This clonotype came up a few times. The chain recombines TRBV7-8 with TRBJ1-5, with TRBD1 identical over 9 bases. With V trimmed by 5 bases and J by 6 bases, 5 bases remained unmatched. Germline V gene data show CDR1 as SGHVS and CDR2 as FQNEAQ. CDR3 size: 14 residues. The CDR3, as DNA: TGTGCCAGCAGCCTGGGACAGGGAGTTCAGCCCCAGCATTTT. It codes for CASSLGQGVQPQHF.

The sample holds a few counts of this clonotype. The chain is built from TRBV7-9 and TRBJ2-7; perhaps TRBD1 as D (6 bases). There are 12 residues in the CDR3. Germline V CDR1 and CDR2: SEHNR, FQNEAQ (reference sequence). The V gene lost 5 bases and the J gene lost 6 bases, with 11 bases spanning the gap. DNA of the CDR3: TGTGCCAGCAGCATACAGGGTGCCGAGCAGTACTTC. Protein: CASSIQGAEQYF.

This clonotype has more than one count but fewer than ten. The genes are TRBV4-1 and TRBJ2-3; unclear D gene. The CDR3 spans 16 residues. Germline CDR1 and CDR2: MGHRA and YSYEKL. Trimming removed 0 bases at V and 2 bases at J, with 12 bases between. The DNA for the CDR3 is TGCGCCAGCAGCCAAGAGGGCAGCCCCAACACAGATACGCAGTATTTT. It is translated as CASSQEGSPNTDTQYF.

For this clonotype: One junction end disagrees with the germline gene, perhaps due to a read error. The rearrangement uses TRBV20-1 and TRBJ2-3, with 9 bases identical to TRBD2. The CDR3 is made up of 15 amino acids. The V gene's germline CDR1 is DFQATT and CDR2 SNEGSKA (reference sequence). The CDR3 is CSARIVAGATDTQCF. The CDR3 DNA follows: TGCAGTGCTAGGATTGTAGCGGGGGCCACAGATACGCAGTGTTTT.

Comment on this clonotype: The junction and the germline gene differ at one end; a read error may be behind it. The chain employs TRBV7-3 and TRBJ1-1, with D uncertain. The germline CDR1 and CDR2 sequences are SGHTA and FQGTGA. The CDR3 sequence is 13 residues long. The CDR3 bases are TGTGCCAACAGCTTGTCACTACGCACTGAAGCTTTCTTT. Translated, it gives CANSLSLRTEAFF.

The chain combines TRBV12-3 or TRBV12-4 with TRBJ2-7; possible D gene TRBD1, 6 bases. Judging by the DNA end, TRBJ2-5 fits better; the J call may be wrong. The CDR3 runs to 19 residues. The CDR3 protein is CASSSYHKPDRRRGRTQYF. As DNA, the CDR3 is TGTGCCAGCAGTTCATACCACAAACCGGACAGACGTCGGGGAAGGACCCAGTACTTC.

This clonotype was seen just once. J is TRBJ2-3 and V is TRBV6-2 or TRBV6-3, with 8 bases lining up with TRBD2. Losses at the gene ends were 7 bases for V and 2 bases for J; bases not matched to a gene: 5. Germline CDR1 MNHEY, CDR2 SVGEGT. The CDR3 loop spans 14 amino acids. The CDR3 DNA follows: TGTGCCAGCATGGGGACTAGTCACACAGATACGCAGTATTTT. Residues: CASMGTSHTDTQYF.